The entry that follows covers one T cell receptor (beta chain) sequence. The sample belongs to a study of technical replicates of blood from several donors. Assay: immunoSEQ multiplex PCR; the TCRdb copy retains only in-frame clones and omits some. This sample has tens of thousands of clones; nearly 97% occur once, and the top ten carry roughly 0.28%. V shed 4 bases, J shed 1 base, and the junction held 9 bases outside the gene matches. CDR3 length equals 16 residues. The V gene's germline CDR1 is SGHTS and CDR2 YDEGEE. The chain joins TRBV5-8 to TRBJ1-1; 8 nucleotides agree with TRBD1. The specimen sequenced was T cells isolated from PBMCs. The receptor was isolated from a human donor in good health. CDR3 nucleotides: TGTGCCAGCAGCATAGGCCCGACAGGGGCGAACACTGAAGCTTTCTTT. Its protein product is CASSIGPTGANTEAFF.